This T cell receptor beta chain comes out of a study of blood T cell repertoires in COVID-19. V was clipped by 4 bases and J by 2 bases; unmatched bases: 9. Germline V lookup: CDR1 SGHKS, CDR2 YYEKEE (reference sequence). The CDR3 extends over 16 amino acids. TCRdb's copy holds only in-frame clones and misses some; the assay was immunoSEQ multiplex PCR. The sample lists around 250,000 clones, around 88% occurring once. This clone was seen more than once but under ten times. This rearrangement joins TRBV5-5 to TRBJ2-3, with 8 bases aligning to TRBD2. The receptor comes from a woman of 80 years or more with COVID-19, enrolled during active disease. Sequencing was carried out using peripheral blood. CDR3 nucleotides: TGTGCCAGCAGCCGGGAGGGGGAAGTCCACACAGATACGCAGTATTTT. It is translated as CASSREGEVHTDTQYF.